A single sample is the source of the 23 T cell receptor beta chains below, sequenced in a study of T cell clonotyping in hematopoietic cell transplantation. Here immunoSEQ multiplex PCR was the method, and the copy in TCRdb shows in-frame clones only, minus some. The sample consists of roughly 30,000 clones, approximately 77% of them appearing once. The sample's time point: recipient sample about 28 days before transplant, after cytoreduction. This specimen consisted of peripheral blood mononuclear cells, obtained before stem cell transplant. Receptors were obtained from a man aged 40-49 years with acute myeloid leukemia. Some clones in this sample may be carry-over from other donors' samples.

This clone was seen only once. The J gene is TRBJ2-1, the V gene TRBV5-1; 8 bases match TRBD1. CDR1 SGHRS and CDR2 YFSETQ come from the germline V gene. This CDR3 region has 14 residues. J was trimmed by 6 bases and V by 0 bases; bases with no gene match: 2. DNA for the CDR3: TGCGCCAGCAGCTTGGGACAGGGGATCAATGAGCAGTTCTTC. Its protein is CASSLGQGINEQFF. Combining the CDR3 with reference TRBV5-1 and TRBJ2-1 gives the whole variable domain KAGVTQTPRYLIKTRGQQVTLSCSPISGHRSVSWYQQTPGQGLQFLFEYFSETQRNKGNFPGRFSGRQFSNSRSEMNVSTLELGDSALYLCASSLGQGINEQFFGPGTRLTVL.

The sample holds one count of this clone. The chain employs TRBV5-4 and TRBJ2-5; D not certain. Trimming took 5 bases from V and 2 from J, leaving 4 bases between them. Germline CDR1 SGHNT, CDR2 YYREEE (reference sequence). The CDR3 is made up of 11 amino acids. The CDR3 DNA reads TGTGCCAGCAGTGCACAAGAGACCCAGTACTTC. Translating it yields CASSAQETQYF.

This chain uses TRBV19 with TRBJ1-1; possibly TRBD1 for D (5 bases). The V and J ends lost 5 bases and 1 base respectively, with 14 bases between them. The CDR3 sequence is 15 residues long. Germline CDR1 and CDR2: LNHDA and SQIVND (reference sequence). This CDR3 is CASSFTWGGNTEAFF. For the CDR3, the DNA is TGTGCCAGTAGTTTTACCTGGGGGGGGAACACTGAAGCTTTCTTT. Full variable domain (outside the CDR3, taken from reference TRBV19 and TRBJ1-1): DGGITQSPKYLFRKEGQNVTLSCEQNLNHDAMYWYRQDPGQGLRLIYYSQIVNDFQKGDIAEGYSVSREKKESFPLTVTSAQKNPTAFYLCASSFTWGGNTEAFFGQGTRLTVV.

The chain recombines TRBV6-5 with TRBJ1-3; D might be TRBD1 (5 bases). V was clipped by 0 bases and J by 1 base, with 10 bases between them. This CDR3 has 16 amino acids. Per the germline V gene, CDR1 is MNHEY and CDR2 is SVGAGI. The CDR3 loop reads CASSYSQGVSGNTIYF. As DNA, the CDR3 is TGTGCCAGCAGTTACTCTCAGGGAGTGTCTGGAAACACCATATATTTT.

This sequence joins TRBV4-1 and TRBJ1-1, with D perhaps matching TRBD1 (5 bases). The CDR3 has 15 amino acids. CDR1 is MGHRA, CDR2 YSYEKL, per germline. Trimming left V 1 base short and J 9 bases short, with 18 bases between. CDR3 bases: TGCGCCAGCAGCCAAGCTGACGAGGTGCCAGGGCAAGCTTTCTTT. Its translation: CASSQADEVPGQAFF.

The chain employs TRBV9 and TRBJ2-3, with D tentatively TRBD1 or TRBD2 (5 bases each). This CDR3 spans 16 amino acids. CDR1 and CDR2 (germline): SGDLS, YYNGEE. V shed 0 bases and J shed 6 bases, with 17 bases lying between them. This chain's CDR3 is CASSVGVVGPGDTQYF. As DNA, the CDR3 is TGTGCCAGCAGCGTAGGGGTGGTGGGGCCGGGGGATACGCAGTATTTT.

This chain uses TRBV20-1 with TRBJ1-1; D not resolved. Germline-derived CDR1 and CDR2 are DFQATT and SNEGSKA (reference sequence). The CDR3 runs to 11 residues. V was pared by 4 bases and J by 1 base, with 4 bases between. CDR3: CSAIKNTEAFF. As DNA, the CDR3 is TGCAGTGCTATAAAGAACACTGAAGCTTTCTTT.

This chain links TRBV6-1 with TRBJ2-3; 8 bases map to TRBD2. The CDR3 loop spans 14 amino acids. CDR1 is MNHNS and CDR2 is SASEGT in the germline V gene. V gave up 4 bases and J gave up 8 bases; unmatched junction bases: 8. The CDR3 region is CASSGSGGGLTQYF. CDR3 nucleotides: TGTGCCAGCAGTGGGAGCGGGGGTGGTCTTACGCAGTATTTT.

The count of this clone is one. The rearrangement links TRBV7-9 to TRBJ2-7; TRBD1 agrees at 12 bases. The CDR3 covers 15 residues. Germline values: CDR1 SEHNR, CDR2 FQNEAQ (reference sequence). V shed 5 bases, J shed 5 bases, and the junction held 7 bases outside the gene matches. The chain's CDR3 is CASSGWGQGADEQYF. The DNA for the CDR3 is TGTGCCAGCAGCGGCTGGGGACAGGGGGCGGACGAGCAGTACTTC.

J is TRBJ1-2 and V is TRBV7-2; 8 bases are shared with TRBD1. The germline CDR1 and CDR2 sequences are SGHTA and FQGNSA. Unmatched junction bases numbered 8, after V lost 4 bases and J lost 7 bases. This CDR3 comprises 14 residues. CDR3 coding DNA: TGTGCCAGCAGCTCCCAGGGGGCGCTTGGTGGCTACACCTTC. Encoded protein: CASSSQGALGGYTF.

The V and J genes are TRBV27 and TRBJ2-7; 8 bases agree with TRBD1. V shed 7 bases, J shed 5 bases, and the junction held 4 bases outside the gene matches. CDR3 length equals 12 residues. The germline CDR1 and CDR2 sequences are MNHEY and SMNVEV (reference sequence). CDR3 DNA sequence: TGTGCCAGCAATAACAGGGGGGACGAGCAGTACTTC. Its protein product is CASNNRGDEQYF.

V is TRBV30 and J is TRBJ1-4; D ambiguous. CDR1 and CDR2 from the germline V gene are GTSNPN and SVGIG (reference sequence). The length of the CDR3 is 14 residues. The V gene lost 5 bases and the J gene lost 0 bases, with 10 bases spanning the gap. This chain's CDR3 is CAWVDGSTNEKLFF. CDR3 in DNA: TGTGCCTGGGTGGACGGATCAACTAATGAAAAACTGTTTTTT. The whole variable domain, remainder taken from reference TRBV30 and TRBJ1-4, is SQTIHQWPATLVQPVGSPLSLECTVEGTSNPNLYWYRQAAGRGLQLLFYSVGIGQISSEVPQNLSASRPQDRQFILSSKKLLLSDSGFYLCAWVDGSTNEKLFFGSGTQLSVL.

This chain uses TRBV5-4 with TRBJ1-1, with D possibly TRBD1 on 6 matching bases. The V gene's germline CDR1 is SGHNT and CDR2 YYREEE (reference sequence). V was shortened by 4 bases and J by 0 bases, with 19 bases between the two germline ends. This CDR3 is 17 amino acids long. The CDR3 nucleotides are TGTGCCAGCAGCCCAGTCAGGCAGGGGATAGTGAACACTGAAGCTTTCTTT. This gives the protein CASSPVRQGIVNTEAFF.

The V call is TRBV6-5, the J call TRBJ2-3; D tentatively fits TRBD1 or TRBD2 (5 bases each). CDR1 is MNHEY, CDR2 SVGAGI, per germline. V was pared by 7 bases and J by 4 bases, with 15 bases between. CDR3 size: 14 residues. The DNA of the CDR3 is TGTGCCAGCACCCCCAGGGATAGCGCAGATACGCAGTATTTT. Translated: CASTPRDSADTQYF.

The chain links TRBV10-1 to TRBJ2-3, with a weak D call TRBD1 (6 bases). Germline lookup yields CDR1 WNHNN and CDR2 SYGVQD (reference sequence). The CDR3 covers 16 residues. V lost 2 bases, J lost 3 bases, and 15 bases lay in between. Here the CDR3 reads CASSEMGEQGTDTQYF. In DNA form, the CDR3 reads TGCGCCAGCAGTGAGATGGGGGAGCAGGGGACAGATACGCAGTATTTT.

Here the CDR3 DNA reads TGTGCCAGCAGACCTCCCAGCTCTGGAAACACCATATATTTT. It encodes CASRPPSSGNTIYF. The chain combines TRBV28 with TRBJ1-3; D not resolved. V dropped 6 bases and J dropped 0 bases, with 9 bases sitting between them. Germline CDR1 and CDR2: MDHEN and SYDVKM. The CDR3 contains 14 residues.

The rearrangement links TRBV7-6 to TRBJ2-2; 12 nucleotides line up with TRBD2. The germline V gene encodes CDR1 SGHVS and CDR2 FNYEAQ. There are 21 residues in the CDR3. Losses at the gene ends were 1 base for V and 6 bases for J; bases not matched to a gene: 18. CDR3 residues: CASSLVLLVTSGRKMAGELFF. DNA for the CDR3: TGTGCCAGCAGCTTAGTTTTATTGGTGACTAGCGGGAGAAAGATGGCCGGGGAGCTGTTTTTT.

The J gene is TRBJ2-3, the V gene TRBV5-4, with TRBD2 matching 13 bases. V lost 4 bases, J lost 3 bases, and 5 bases stayed unmatched. CDR1 is SGHNT and CDR2 is YYREEE in the germline V gene (reference sequence). The CDR3 is made up of 16 amino acids. The CDR3 is CASSRLAGGATDTQYF. The CDR3 bases are TGTGCCAGCAGCCGACTAGCGGGAGGCGCGACAGATACGCAGTATTTT.

J is TRBJ1-2 and V is TRBV30; D may be TRBD1 (6 bases). Trimming stripped 3 bases from V and 5 bases from J, with 31 bases between. The CDR3 totals 19 residues. Germline values: CDR1 GTSNPN, CDR2 SVGIG (reference sequence). DNA for the CDR3: TGTGCCTGGAGGGGCGGTTTGGGGGCGATCCCTGCGGGTACATATGGCTACACCTTC. Translating gives CAWRGGLGAIPAGTYGYTF.

The gene calls are TRBV11-2 and TRBJ1-1, with D unresolved. Trimming left V 4 bases short and J 0 bases short, with 6 bases between. CDR1 and CDR2 (germline): SGHAT, FQNNGV. The CDR3 totals 13 residues. The CDR3 nucleotides are TGTGCCAGCAGCTCTGGAGTGAACACTGAAGCTTTCTTT. Amino acid sequence: CASSSGVNTEAFF.

The chain recombines TRBV5-4 with TRBJ2-3; 8 positions agree with TRBD2. Germline loops: CDR1 SGHNT, CDR2 YYREEE (reference sequence). CDR3 length: 16 residues. The J segment lost 2 bases and the V segment lost 5 bases, leaving 10 bases of the junction unmatched. In nucleotides, the CDR3 is TGTGCCAGCAGGGGGGATTTAGCGGGGAACACAGATACGCAGTATTTT. Protein sequence: CASRGDLAGNTDTQYF.

This rearrangement joins TRBV5-1 to TRBJ1-3; 7 nucleotides agree with TRBD1. Trimming took 4 bases from V and 2 from J; bases not matched to a gene: 6. Germline CDR1 SGHRS, CDR2 YFSETQ. This CDR3 has 15 amino acids. CDR3 sequence reads: CASSKGQPAGNTIYF. The CDR3 DNA reads TGCGCCAGCAGCAAGGGACAGCCCGCTGGAAACACCATATATTTT.

This clone was counted only a few times. V is TRBV6-5 and J is TRBJ1-2; D call uncertain. CDR1 is MNHEY and CDR2 is SVGAGI in the germline V gene. The CDR3 runs 14 residues. V gave up 7 bases and J gave up 1 base, with 13 bases separating them. CDR3 DNA sequence: TGTGCCAGCAAGCCCGACCTGGGTAACTATGGCTACACCTTC. This sequence encodes CASKPDLGNYGYTF.